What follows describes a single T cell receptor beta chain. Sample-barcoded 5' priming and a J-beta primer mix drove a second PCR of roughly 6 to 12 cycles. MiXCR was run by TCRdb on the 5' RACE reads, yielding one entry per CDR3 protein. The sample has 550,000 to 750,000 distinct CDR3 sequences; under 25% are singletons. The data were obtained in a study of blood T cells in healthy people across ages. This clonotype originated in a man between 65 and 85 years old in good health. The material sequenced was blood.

As DNA, the CDR3 is TGTGCCAGCAGCCAGGAGGGCCACACCGGGGAGCTGTTTTTT. Protein: CASSQEGHTGELFF. This chain connects TRBV3-1 to TRBJ2-2; a weak D match, TRBD2 (6 bases). CDR1 is LGHDT and CDR2 is YNNKEL in the germline V gene (reference sequence). The length of the CDR3 is 14 residues. V gave up 3 bases and J gave up 3 bases, with 8 bases separating them.